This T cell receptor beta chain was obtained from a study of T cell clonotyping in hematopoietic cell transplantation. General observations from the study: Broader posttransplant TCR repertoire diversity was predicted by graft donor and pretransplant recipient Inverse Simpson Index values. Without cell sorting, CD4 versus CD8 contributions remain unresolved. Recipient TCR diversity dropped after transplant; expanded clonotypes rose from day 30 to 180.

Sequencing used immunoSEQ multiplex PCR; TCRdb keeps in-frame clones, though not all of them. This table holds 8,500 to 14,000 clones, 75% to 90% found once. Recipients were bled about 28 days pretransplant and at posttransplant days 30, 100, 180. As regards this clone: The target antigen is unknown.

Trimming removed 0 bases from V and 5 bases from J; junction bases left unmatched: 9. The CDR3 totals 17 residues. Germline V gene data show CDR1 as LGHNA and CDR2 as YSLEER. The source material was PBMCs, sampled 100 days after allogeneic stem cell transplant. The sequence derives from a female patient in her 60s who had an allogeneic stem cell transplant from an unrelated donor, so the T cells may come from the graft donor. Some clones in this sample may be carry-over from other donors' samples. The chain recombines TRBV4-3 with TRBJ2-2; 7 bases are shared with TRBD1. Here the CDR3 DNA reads TGCGCCAGCAGCCAAGATGGAACAGGGGCCCGAACCGGGGAGCTGTTTTTT. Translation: CASSQDGTGARTGELFF.